The 26 T cell receptor beta chains given below trace back to one sample, sequenced in a study of PD-1 blockade in classical Hodgkin lymphoma. The protocol was immunoSEQ multiplex PCR, while the TCRdb copy is restricted to in-frame clones and leaves out a portion. This sample has 20,000 to 25,000 clones; nearly 95% occur once, and the top ten carry about 3.8%. Documented time point: newly diagnosed, previously untreated cHL patient sample. Sequencing input: peripheral blood mononuclear cells (PBMCs). These receptors originate from a human donor with classical Hodgkin lymphoma.

The chain combines TRBV19 with TRBJ2-5; D might be TRBD1 or TRBD2, each matching 6 bases. CDR3 length equals 16 residues. Germline V gene lookup returns CDR1 LNHDA and CDR2 SQIVND (reference sequence). The germline V and J ends were trimmed by 1 base and 2 bases, with 14 bases remaining between them. The CDR3 coding sequence is TGTGCCAGTAGTATAGGTGGGGGGCTGGGTCAAGAGACCCAGTACTTC. This gives the protein CASSIGGGLGQETQYF.

The gene calls are TRBV25-1 and TRBJ2-5, with D possibly being TRBD2 (6 bases). There are 14 residues in the CDR3. Trimming stripped 2 bases from V and 7 bases from J, with 14 bases between. Germline values: CDR1 MGHDK, CDR2 SYGVNS. In DNA, the CDR3 is TGTGCCAGCAGTGAAAGCAGGACTATCGCGACCCAGTACTTC. As protein: CASSESRTIATQYF.

With respect to this clone: At the DNA level, this CDR3 is encoded by other sequences in the same sample as well. The chain is built from TRBV30 and TRBJ1-2; tentatively, D is TRBD1 (6 bases). The CDR3 consists of 13 residues. CDR1 is GTSNPN and CDR2 is SVGIG in the germline V gene (reference sequence). V dropped 7 bases and J dropped 4 bases, with 16 bases sitting between them. This CDR3 is CAFGAGGAYGYTF. The CDR3 DNA follows: TGTGCCTTCGGCGCGGGGGGGGCCTATGGCTACACCTTC.

The rearrangement links TRBV30 to TRBJ1-1, with no clear D. With 2 bases removed from V and 5 bases from J, the gap between germline ends came to 9 bases. This CDR3 has 12 residues. From germline, CDR1 is GTSNPN and CDR2 SVGIG (reference sequence). CDR3 nucleotide sequence: TGTGCCTGGAGTATCACAGAGACTGAAGCTTTCTTT. This encodes CAWSITETEAFF.

This chain joins TRBV15 and TRBJ1-1, with D possibly matching TRBD1 (6 bases). V dropped 1 base and J dropped 10 bases, with 25 bases sitting between them. Germline-derived CDR1 and CDR2 are LNHNV and YYDKDF (reference sequence). The CDR3 has 17 residues. CDR3 loop: CATSRAPGHLRALGAFF. In DNA form, the CDR3 reads TGTGCCACCAGCAGAGCGCCGGGACACCTACGGGCACTTGGAGCTTTCTTT.

The chain carries TRBV5-1 and TRBJ1-1, with D possibly matching TRBD1 (5 bases). This CDR3 is 15 amino acids long. The germline V and J ends were trimmed by 0 bases and 0 bases, with 9 bases remaining between them. Germline V gene data show CDR1 as SGHRS and CDR2 as YFSETQ. DNA for the CDR3: TGCGCCAGCAGCTTGGTTGGGGGGATGAACACTGAAGCTTTCTTT. It is translated as CASSLVGGMNTEAFF.

V and J are TRBV27 and TRBJ1-2; D may be TRBD1 (5 bases). CDR3 length equals 15 residues. The germline V gene has CDR1 MNHEY and CDR2 SMNVEV (reference sequence). The V gene lost 5 bases and the J gene lost 8 bases, with 21 bases spanning the gap. CDR3 DNA sequence: TGTGCCAGCAGTGCCAGAACCGGGACCGCGGGCGGCTACACCTTC. It specifies CASSARTGTAGGYTF.

This clone has more than one count but fewer than ten. The chain joins TRBV6-5 to TRBJ1-1; D is possibly TRBD1 (5 bases). Germline CDR1 is MNHEY and CDR2 is SVGAGI. CDR3 size: 14 residues. V was clipped by 2 bases and J by 10 bases, with 17 bases between them. CDR3 sequence (DNA): TGTGCCAGCAGTTACATTGGGGGGGTGAGTGTAGCTTTCTTT. This gives the protein CASSYIGGVSVAFF.

The chain combines TRBV2 with TRBJ1-2; D remains unclear. The V gene's germline CDR1 is SNHLY and CDR2 FYNNEI. The CDR3 runs 15 residues. V gave up 5 bases and J gave up 7 bases, with 20 bases separating them. Written as DNA, the CDR3 is TGTGCCAGCAGTCTTCTGGGAGGGCTGGAGTCTGGCTACACCTTC. This codes for CASSLLGGLESGYTF.

A single count supports this clone. This chain joins TRBV4-1 and TRBJ1-2, with TRBD1 matching over 9 bases. The CDR3 consists of 16 residues. V lost 1 base, J lost 8 bases, and 11 bases stayed unmatched. In germline, CDR1 is MGHRA, CDR2 YSYEKL. The CDR3 region is CASSQGLDRGVEGYTF. The CDR3 DNA sequence: TGCGCCAGCAGCCAAGGGCTGGACAGGGGAGTGGAGGGCTACACCTTC.

CDR3: CSVGDRANQPQHF. CDR3 nucleotide sequence: TGCAGCGTTGGGGACAGGGCAAATCAGCCCCAGCATTTT. V usage is TRBV29-1 and J usage is TRBJ1-5; 9 bases are a match to TRBD1. Germline loops: CDR1 SQVTM, CDR2 ANQGSEA. This CDR3 contains 13 residues. V dropped 4 bases and J dropped 4; count of bases not matched to a gene: 2. Using reference TRBV29-1 and TRBJ1-5 for the parts outside the CDR3, the full variable domain is SAVISQKPSRDICQRGTSLTIQCQVDSQVTMMFWYRQQPGQSLTLIATANQGSEATYESGFVIDKFPISRPNLTFSTLTVSNMSPEDSSIYLCSVGDRANQPQHFGDGTRLSIL.

The V and J genes are TRBV9 and TRBJ2-7; 7 bases match TRBD2. Trimming cost V 3 bases and J 2 bases; bases outside gene matches: 11. Per the germline V gene, CDR1 is SGDLS and CDR2 is YYNGEE. The CDR3 is 16 amino acids. This CDR3 is CASSESGASGAYEQYF. DNA of the CDR3: TGTGCCAGCAGCGAATCCGGGGCTAGCGGAGCCTACGAGCAGTACTTC. The full variable domain, completed using reference TRBV9 and TRBJ2-7, is DSGVTQTPKHLITATGQRVTLRCSPRSGDLSVYWYQQSLDQGLQFLIQYYNGEERAKGNILERFSAQQFPDLHSELNLSSLELGDSALYFCASSESGASGAYEQYFGPGTRLTVT.

The rearrangement uses TRBV7-3 and TRBJ2-3; TRBD2 agrees at 10 bases. CDR1 SGHTA and CDR2 FQGTGA come from the germline V gene. The V segment lost 1 base and the J segment 6 bases; nucleotides outside the gene matches: 4. CDR3 length: 15 residues. The CDR3 DNA is TGTGCCAGCAGCTTAAACAGCGGGGGGGCGGATACGCAGTATTTT. Translated: CASSLNSGGADTQYF.

J is TRBJ2-2 and V is TRBV5-1; TRBD2 matches 9 bases. The CDR3 is made up of 16 amino acids. V lost 0 bases and J lost 9; bases outside the gene matches: 9. The germline CDR1 and CDR2 sequences are SGHRS and YFSETQ. CDR3 bases: TGCGCCAGCAGCTTGGCCATCGGTAGCGGGGGTCGGGAGCTGTTTTTT. Its protein product is CASSLAIGSGGRELFF.

The CDR3 reads CASSLVAYEQYF. The DNA for the CDR3 is TGTGCCAGCAGCTTAGTAGCGTACGAGCAGTACTTC. V and J are TRBV7-2 and TRBJ2-7; D is perhaps TRBD2 (5 bases). Germline V gene sequence: CDR1 SGHTA, CDR2 FQGNSA. With 1 base removed from V and 4 bases from J, the gap between germline ends came to 5 bases. CDR3 length equals 12 residues.

The rearrangement joins TRBV28 to TRBJ1-1; 11 nucleotides match TRBD1. The V gene end was trimmed by 5 bases and the J gene end by 7 bases; junction bases not matched to a gene: 6. This CDR3 has 14 residues. Looked up from germline, CDR1 is MDHEN and CDR2 is SYDVKM. The CDR3 bases are TGTGCCAGCAGTAGGACAGGGGGCGGGGGTGAAGCTTTCTTT. Translating it yields CASSRTGGGGEAFF.

The chain combines TRBV27 with TRBJ1-3; weak D call: TRBD1 (6 bases). CDR1 MNHEY and CDR2 SMNVEV come from the germline V gene (reference sequence). The CDR3 spans 14 residues. V was pared by 5 bases and J by 4 bases, with 12 bases between. The CDR3 sequence: CASSVTGKGNTIYF. CDR3 sequence (DNA): TGTGCCAGCAGTGTTACAGGGAAAGGAAACACCATATATTTT.

The gene calls are TRBV30 and TRBJ2-3; 8 nucleotides align to TRBD2. The CDR3 is made up of 15 amino acids. V gave up 5 bases and J gave up 2 bases; unmatched junction bases: 9. The germline CDR1 and CDR2 sequences are GTSNPN and SVGIG (reference sequence). CDR3 DNA: TGTGCCTGGGAGCCGGGACTAGGGAACACAGATACGCAGTATTTT. It encodes CAWEPGLGNTDTQYF.

V gene TRBV19 combines with J gene TRBJ2-3, with D perhaps being TRBD1 or TRBD2 (6 bases each). The V gene lost 0 bases and the J gene lost 4 bases, with 23 bases spanning the gap. CDR1 and CDR2 from the germline V gene are LNHDA and SQIVND (reference sequence). This CDR3 is 19 amino acids long. This CDR3 is CASSIDLVWGYGGADTQYF. Written as DNA, the CDR3 is TGTGCCAGTAGTATAGATTTGGTTTGGGGTTACGGGGGCGCAGATACGCAGTATTTT.

CDR3 residues: CSVSRSLRNEQFF. The CDR3 DNA reads as TGCAGCGTTAGTAGGAGCCTACGGAATGAGCAGTTCTTC. The genes are TRBV29-1 and TRBJ2-1; D gene unclear. Between the trimmed V and J ends, which lost 5 bases and 7 bases, there was a span of 15 bases. Germline lookup yields CDR1 SQVTM and CDR2 ANQGSEA. The CDR3 extends over 13 amino acids.

J is TRBJ2-1 and V is TRBV7-2, with D perhaps TRBD1 (5 bases). The CDR3 runs to 15 residues. Germline V gives CDR1 SGHTA, CDR2 FQGNSA. V shed 1 base and J shed 1 base, with 8 bases lying between them. CDR3 in DNA: TGTGCCAGCAGCTTAGGGGGCACTTCCTACAATGAGCAGTTCTTC. This codes for CASSLGGTSYNEQFF.

This clone was recorded once. The chain is built from TRBV5-1 and TRBJ2-1; TRBD2 matches at 13 bases. Looked up from germline, CDR1 is SGHRS and CDR2 is YFSETQ. CDR3 length equals 16 residues. J was trimmed by 10 bases and V by 6 bases; bases with no gene match: 13. In DNA form, the CDR3 reads TGCGCCAGCAACCCAACAGGGACTAGCGGGGTAAACGAGCAGTTCTTC. It yields the protein CASNPTGTSGVNEQFF.

The chain uses TRBV10-2 and TRBJ1-1, with D possibly being TRBD1 (6 bases). The CDR3 is 14 residues long. Trimming took 2 bases from V and 0 from J, leaving 7 bases between them. CDR1 WSHSY and CDR2 SAAADI come from the germline V gene. Here the CDR3 reads CASSEGGMNTEAFF. The DNA for the CDR3 is TGCGCCAGCAGTGAGGGGGGCATGAACACTGAAGCTTTCTTT.

The chain joins TRBV5-6 to TRBJ2-1; 10 nucleotides line up with TRBD2. Unmatched junction bases numbered 6, after V lost 4 bases and J lost 5 bases. Per germline, CDR1 SGHDT and CDR2 YYEEEE. The CDR3 covers 15 residues. The CDR3, as DNA: TGTGCCAGCAGCCCCGGGACTAGCGATCACAATGAGCAGTTCTTC. Translation: CASSPGTSDHNEQFF.

V is TRBV10-2 and J is TRBJ2-7; weak D call: TRBD1 (6 bases). Deletions cut 4 bases from V and 3 bases from J, with 13 bases between. There are 14 residues in the CDR3. From germline, CDR1 is WSHSY and CDR2 SAAADI. CDR3 sequence (DNA): TGCGCCAGCAGTGTGCTATCAGGGGACTACGAGCAGTACTTC. Protein: CASSVLSGDYEQYF.

The CDR3 coding sequence is TGTGCCTGGAGTGTATACCCGGGGGCCGGGGAGCTGTTTTTT. Its translation is CAWSVYPGAGELFF. This chain joins TRBV30 and TRBJ2-2; the D gene is possibly TRBD2 (6 bases). This CDR3 comprises 14 residues. Trimming shortened V by 0 bases and J by 6 bases, and 11 bases separated the two germline ends. Per germline, CDR1 GTSNPN and CDR2 SVGIG (reference sequence).